This entry describes one TCR beta chain. As yet, its antigen is unknown. The data originate from a study of regulatory T cells in long-lasting Graves disease. Library construction for TCR beta used iRepertoire HTBI primers and Arm-PCR of CDR3 regions. MiXCR was run by TCRdb on the multiplex PCR reads, yielding one entry per CDR3 protein. The data hold 350,000 to 500,000 distinct CDR3 sequences, with around a fifth observed a single time. Time point meaning: persistent/refractory GD, antithyroid drugs over 5 years with positive TRAb. PBMCs provided the RNA from which the TCR library was made. Peripheral blood, at nine milliliters, went into EDTA tubes. V lost 0 bases, J lost 2 bases, and 7 bases lay in between. CDR1 SGHRS and CDR2 YFSETQ come from the germline V gene. The CDR3 is 14 amino acids. General observations from the study: Persistent disease preferred TRBV28, TRBJ1-2 and TRBJ2-5; new disease, TRBV20-1 and TRBJ2-1.

The source is a female donor with Graves disease. The specimen comprised peripheral blood mononuclear cells (PBMCs), sampled when the disease was refractory, from a patient treated with antithyroid drugs. The rearrangement joins TRBV5-1 to TRBJ2-3; unclear D gene. The CDR3 loop reads CASSLDRVTDTQYF. In DNA form, the CDR3 reads TGCGCCAGCAGCTTGGACCGCGTCACAGATACGCAGTATTTT.